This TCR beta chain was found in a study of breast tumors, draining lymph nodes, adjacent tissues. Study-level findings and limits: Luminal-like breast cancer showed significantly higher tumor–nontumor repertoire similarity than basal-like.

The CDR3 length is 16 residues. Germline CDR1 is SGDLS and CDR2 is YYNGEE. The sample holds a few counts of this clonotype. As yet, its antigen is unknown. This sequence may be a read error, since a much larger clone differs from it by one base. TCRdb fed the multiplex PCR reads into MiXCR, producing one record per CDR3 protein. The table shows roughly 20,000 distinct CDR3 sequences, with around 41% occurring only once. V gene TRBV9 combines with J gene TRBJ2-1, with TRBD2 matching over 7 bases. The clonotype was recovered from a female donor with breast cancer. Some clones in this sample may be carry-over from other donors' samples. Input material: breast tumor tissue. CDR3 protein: CASSAPSGRGWNAQFF. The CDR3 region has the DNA TGTGCCAGCAGCGCTCCTAGCGGAAGAGGGTGGAATGCGCAGTTCTTC.